Sequencing of this T cell receptor beta chain was carried out in a study of T cell repertoires in aging, cancer and after chemotherapy. Study context: Six age groups, ranging from 30 or younger to 70 or older, included the donors. Glioblastoma patients receiving temozolomide-based therapy gave paired samples before and after chemotherapy. General study results and limits: In healthy donors, age-related TCR diversity loss mainly reflected lost richness.

V dropped 3 bases and J dropped 4; count of bases not matched to a gene: 4. The CDR3 extends over 13 amino acids. The germline gives CDR1 SGHDT, CDR2 YYEEEE. Concerning this clonotype: The antigen is unknown.

Peripheral blood genomic DNA, not sorted cells or RNA, was the template. TRB rearrangements spanning V, D and J were amplified using mixed TRB-A/B primers. TCRdb reprocessed the multiplex PCR reads with MiXCR, giving one entry per CDR3 protein. Of 7,500 to 10,000 distinct CDR3 sequences listed, less than 65% are singletons. What was sequenced was blood. The chain couples TRBV5-6 to TRBJ2-7; the match to TRBD1 covers 7 bases. The source of this sequence is a human donor with a solid tumor. The CDR3 DNA is TGTGCCAGCAGCTCCGACAGGGTGTACGAGCAGTACTTC. This codes for CASSSDRVYEQYF.